The sequence of this T cell receptor beta chain was determined in a study of siplizumab effects on memory and regulatory T cells. Study-level results: Naive T cells were seen as more diverse than memory cells and as major alloresponse contributors. Alloreactive sequences traceable to unstimulated CD4+ memory cells were significantly reduced by siplizumab.

Unstimulated naive, memory, effector memory and TEMRA subsets were also sequenced, drawn from a few donor pairs. As for this clone: Antigen unknown.

Sequenced by immunoSEQ multiplex PCR; TCRdb stores in-frame clones only, minus some. The table includes some 62,000 clones, over 65% detected once. V lost 1 base and J 7 bases, leaving 17 bases between the germline ends. The CDR3 loop spans 16 amino acids. Germline V CDR1 and CDR2: MNHEY, SMNVEV (reference sequence). The chain carries TRBV27 and TRBJ2-1; D assignment may be TRBD1 or TRBD2 (5 bases each). Sequenced sample: memory CD4+ T cells sorted from blood. The sequence was collected from a human donor in good health. DNA of the CDR3: TGTGCCAGCAGTTTATTCCGGGACGAGAAGCTAAATGAGCAGTTCTTC. Protein product: CASSLFRDEKLNEQFF.